Below are 17 T cell receptor beta chains sequenced from a single sample in a study of T cells in Graves' hyperthyroidism and ophthalmopathy. Authors of the study amplified TCR beta CDR3 regions from RNA transcripts. Initially, a first-round RT-PCR of the TCR CDR3 employed the HTBI primer set. One entry per CDR3 protein results from TCRdb running MiXCR on the multiplex PCR reads. The sample yields fewer than 350,000 distinct CDR3 sequences, roughly 15% seen once. Source material: blood. Receptor source: a woman between 45 and 65 years old with Graves' hyperthyroidism that later progressed to Graves' ophthalmopathy.

This clonotype is labeled medium-sized. This sequence joins TRBV28 and TRBJ2-3; D is perhaps TRBD2 (5 bases). V was cut by 3 bases and J by 8 bases, with 9 bases left in between. This CDR3 region has 12 residues. CDR1 is MDHEN and CDR2 is SYDVKM in the germline V gene. CDR3 amino acids: CASSFGGGTQYF. The CDR3, as DNA: TGTGCCAGCAGTTTCGGAGGAGGTACGCAGTATTTT.

J is TRBJ2-1 and V is TRBV6-1, with D possibly TRBD1 on 6 matching bases. Germline CDR1 MNHNS, CDR2 SASEGT. The CDR3 is 15 residues long. Trimming removed 5 bases from V and 3 bases from J, with 14 bases in between. The CDR3: CASSRTVGNYNEQFF. For the CDR3, the DNA is TGTGCCAGCAGTCGGACAGTCGGTAACTACAATGAGCAGTTCTTC.

This clonotype was observed at least ten times. The chain has TRBV28 and TRBJ2-1; TRBD1 might be the D (5 bases). The CDR3 consists of 16 residues. The V and J ends lost 10 bases and 5 bases respectively, with 24 bases between them. The germline CDR1 and CDR2 sequences are MDHEN and SYDVKM. The CDR3 sequence: CATKPPAGFIDNEQFF. The CDR3, as DNA: TGTGCCACCAAACCGCCGGCAGGGTTCATTGACAATGAGCAGTTCTTC.

This clonotype was seen repeatedly, ten times or more. The V call is TRBV12-3 or TRBV12-4, the J call TRBJ2-5; D remains ambiguous. The CDR3 has 12 amino acids. V dropped 5 bases and J dropped 5 bases, with 9 bases sitting between them. In DNA, the CDR3 is TGTGCCAGCAGTCCATATAGGGAGACCCAGTACTTC. This encodes CASSPYRETQYF.

This clonotype was observed at least ten times. This sequence joins TRBV28 and TRBJ2-3; TRBD1 matches 8 bases. CDR1 and CDR2 from the germline V gene are MDHEN and SYDVKM. The CDR3 is 15 residues long. Losses at the gene ends were 3 bases for V and 3 bases for J; bases not matched to a gene: 5. CDR3 in DNA: TGTGCCAGCAGTTTTGGTCGGACAGGGACAGATACGCAGTATTTT. Translating it yields CASSFGRTGTDTQYF.

This clonotype came up a few times. The chain carries TRBV19 and TRBJ2-3; D possibly corresponds to TRBD1 (5 bases). Per the germline V gene, CDR1 is LNHDA and CDR2 is SQIVND (reference sequence). The CDR3 consists of 12 residues. V lost 8 bases to trimming and J lost 6 bases, with 12 bases between them. CDR3 residues: CASGAGRDTQYF. DNA for the CDR3: TGTGCCAGTGGGGCAGGTAGGGATACGCAGTATTTT.

This clonotype was recorded a few times. This chain joins TRBV5-1 and TRBJ1-4; D might be TRBD1 (5 bases). Germline values: CDR1 SGHRS, CDR2 YFSETQ. The CDR3 covers 14 residues. V lost 4 bases to trimming and J lost 3 bases, with 10 bases between them. The DNA of the CDR3 is TGCGCCAGCAGCCCGGGACGGTCTAATGAAAAACTGTTTTTT. This codes for CASSPGRSNEKLFF.

CDR3 amino acids: CASSSDRGGWWAFF. In nucleotides, the CDR3 is TGTGCCAGTAGCAGCGACAGGGGAGGGTGGTGGGCTTTCTTT. The chain joins TRBV19 to TRBJ1-1, with 8 positions matching TRBD1. Trimming removed 6 bases from V and 11 bases from J; junction bases left unmatched: 14. Germline V gives CDR1 LNHDA, CDR2 SQIVND (reference sequence). The CDR3 sequence is 14 residues long. Supplemented by reference TRBV19 and TRBJ1-1, the full variable domain reads DGGITQSPKYLFRKEGQNVTLSCEQNLNHDAMYWYRQDPGQGLRLIYYSQIVNDFQKGDIAEGYSVSREKKESFPLTVTSAQKNPTAFYLCASSSDRGGWWAFFGQGTRLTVV.

In its sample, this clonotype was seen many times. The genes are TRBV6-1 and TRBJ2-3; 10 bases map to TRBD1. Germline loops: CDR1 MNHNS, CDR2 SASEGT. The length of the CDR3 is 16 residues. With 5 bases clipped from V and 1 base from J, the junction kept 6 bases outside the gene matches. CDR3 in DNA: TGTGCCAGCAGTCCCGCCGGGACAGGGGGCACAGATACGCAGTATTTT. Translation: CASSPAGTGGTDTQYF.

V usage is TRBV6-1 and J usage is TRBJ2-1, with D perhaps TRBD2 (6 bases). V lost 6 bases, J lost 1 base, and 13 bases lay in between. Per the germline V gene, CDR1 is MNHNS and CDR2 is SASEGT. CDR3 length: 15 amino acids. CDR3 nucleotides: TGTGCCAGCAGACTAGCCCTACAATCCTACAATGAGCAGTTCTTC. Protein product: CASRLALQSYNEQFF.

CDR3 sequence: CASSADPPQIGTEAFF. For the CDR3, the DNA is TGTGCCAGCAGCGCGGATCCCCCACAAATCGGCACTGAAGCTTTCTTT. The chain employs TRBV9 and TRBJ1-1, with no clear D. Deletions cut 3 bases from V and 4 bases from J, with 19 bases between. The germline V gene has CDR1 SGDLS and CDR2 YYNGEE. The CDR3 runs 16 residues.

In this sample, this clonotype turned up many times. The V and J genes are TRBV30 and TRBJ2-2; D perhaps matches TRBD1 (6 bases). Trimming shortened V by 1 base and J by 0 bases, and 12 bases separated the two germline ends. CDR1 is GTSNPN, CDR2 SVGIG, per germline (reference sequence). The CDR3 loop spans 16 amino acids. The CDR3 loop is CAWSARGITNTGELFF. CDR3 coding DNA: TGTGCCTGGAGTGCTAGGGGGATTACGAACACCGGGGAGCTGTTTTTT.

This clonotype was observed a handful of times. This chain joins TRBV24-1 and TRBJ2-1; D is uncertain. The CDR3 is 16 amino acids. V was pared by 3 bases and J by 6 bases, with 17 bases between. Germline CDR1 is KGHDR and CDR2 is SFDVKD. CDR3 amino acids: CATSDQTLGMGNEQFF. DNA for the CDR3: TGTGCCACCAGTGATCAGACCTTGGGCATGGGCAATGAGCAGTTCTTC.

This clonotype was seen ten or more times. J is TRBJ2-5 and V is TRBV30; TRBD2 matches at 11 bases. Trimming removed 5 bases from V and 4 bases from J; junction bases left unmatched: 18. This CDR3 has 18 amino acids. From germline, CDR1 is GTSNPN and CDR2 SVGIG (reference sequence). CDR3 in DNA: TGTGCCTGGGGGTATGGGGCACTAGCGGGAGCCGAGAGAGAGACCCAGTACTTC. Translated: CAWGYGALAGAERETQYF.

In its sample, this clonotype was seen many times. The chain uses TRBV6-1 and TRBJ2-1; the D call may be TRBD1 or TRBD2 (7 bases each). V lost 6 bases to trimming and J lost 1 base, with 19 bases between them. The germline gives CDR1 MNHNS, CDR2 SASEGT. This CDR3 has 17 residues. The chain's CDR3 is CASRPPRQGGSYNEQFF. The CDR3, as DNA: TGTGCCAGCAGGCCGCCCCGACAGGGAGGGTCCTACAATGAGCAGTTCTTC.

There are many counts of this clonotype. This sequence joins TRBV28 and TRBJ2-7; D is ambiguous. The CDR3 contains 14 residues. The V and J ends lost 5 bases and 2 bases respectively, with 13 bases between them. Germline V gives CDR1 MDHEN, CDR2 SYDVKM. In DNA form, the CDR3 reads TGTGCCAGCAGTGTTCTCCGCGGAACCTACGAGCAGTACTTC. Its protein product is CASSVLRGTYEQYF.

This clonotype has at least ten counts. CDR3 coding DNA: TGCGCCAGCAGCTTGGTGGCGGGAGCTGCAGATACGCAGTATTTT. Protein sequence: CASSLVAGAADTQYF. The J gene is TRBJ2-3, the V gene TRBV5-1, with TRBD2 matching over 7 bases. Germline CDR1 SGHRS, CDR2 YFSETQ. The V segment lost 0 bases and the J segment 4 bases; nucleotides outside the gene matches: 5. This CDR3 contains 15 residues.